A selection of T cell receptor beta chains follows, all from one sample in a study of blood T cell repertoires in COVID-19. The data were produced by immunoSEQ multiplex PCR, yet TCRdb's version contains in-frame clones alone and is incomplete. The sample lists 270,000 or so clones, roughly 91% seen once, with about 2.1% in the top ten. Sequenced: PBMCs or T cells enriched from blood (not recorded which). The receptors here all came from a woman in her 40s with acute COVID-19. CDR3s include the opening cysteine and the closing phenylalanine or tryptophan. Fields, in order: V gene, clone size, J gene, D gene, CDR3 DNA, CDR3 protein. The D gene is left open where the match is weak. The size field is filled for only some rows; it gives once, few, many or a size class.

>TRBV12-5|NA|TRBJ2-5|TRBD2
TGTGCTAGTGGTTTGGTACCTAGCGGGAGTTTCGAGACCCAGTACTTC
CASGLVPSGSFETQYF
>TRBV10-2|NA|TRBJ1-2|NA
TGCGCCAGCAGTGATCTCAGATATGGCTACACCTTC
CASSDLRYGYTF
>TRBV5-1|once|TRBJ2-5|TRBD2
TGCGCCAGCAATACGGGGGGGCTGGGGGAGACCCAGTACTTC
CASNTGGLGETQYF
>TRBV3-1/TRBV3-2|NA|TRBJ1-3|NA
TGTGCCAGCAGCCGGGCATTCTCTGGAAACACCATATATTTT
CASSRAFSGNTIYF
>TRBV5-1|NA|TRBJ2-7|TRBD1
TGCGCCAGCAGCTGGACAGGGGCCTACGAGCAGTACTTC
CASSWTGAYEQYF
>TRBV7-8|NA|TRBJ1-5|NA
TGTGCCAGCATGCTAACAGGGACCGCTGGCAATCAGCCCCAGCATTTT
CASMLTGTAGNQPQHF
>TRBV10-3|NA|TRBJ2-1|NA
TGTGCCATCAGTGAGCTGAATGAGCAGTTCTTC
CAISELNEQFF
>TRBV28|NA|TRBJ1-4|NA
TGTGCCAGCAACACCGCAACTAATGAAAAACTGTTTTTT
CASNTATNEKLFF
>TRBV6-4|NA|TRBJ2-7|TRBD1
TGTGCCAGCAGTGTCGGGACAGGGGGCCCCTACGAGCAGTACTTC
CASSVGTGGPYEQYF
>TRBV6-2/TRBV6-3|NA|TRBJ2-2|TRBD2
TGTGCCAGCAGTCCCGGGCGGGGGACCGGGGAGCTGTTTTTT
CASSPGRGTGELFF
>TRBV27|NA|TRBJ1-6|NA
TGTGCCAGCAGATCAGGTTGGATTAATTCACCCCTCCACTTT
CASRSGWINSPLHF
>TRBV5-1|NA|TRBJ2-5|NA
TGCGCCAGCAGCGCTGAGTCCGGGACTGGTGAGACCCAGTACTTC
CASSAESGTGETQYF
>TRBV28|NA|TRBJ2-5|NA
TGTGCCAGCAGTCCCTCAGGGACTGGGAAAGAGACCCAGTACTTC
CASSPSGTGKETQYF
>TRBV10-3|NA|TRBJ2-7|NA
TGTGCCATCAGTGACCCCGGGAAAACCTACGAGCAGTACTTC
CAISDPGKTYEQYF